The present entry profiles one T cell receptor beta chain with its context. Sequenced by immunoSEQ multiplex PCR; TCRdb stores in-frame clones only, minus some. The sample carries around 100,000 clones, roughly 88% recorded once. The sample originates from a study of blood T cell repertoires in COVID-19. The CDR3 length is 15 residues. Per germline, CDR1 SNHLY and CDR2 FYNNEI. V lost 6 bases to trimming and J lost 7 bases, with 21 bases between them. Sample: peripheral blood. This sequence originates from an older woman with acute or convalescent COVID-19. The chain couples TRBV2 to TRBJ1-1, with a possible D match to TRBD1 (6 bases). The CDR3 sequence: CASSLTRTEAVEAFF. The CDR3 bases are TGTGCCAGCAGCCTTACTCGGACAGAAGCGGTTGAAGCTTTCTTT. Variable domain in full (rest from reference TRBV2 and TRBJ1-1): EPEVTQTPSHQVTQMGQEVILRCVPISNHLYFYWYRQILGQKVEFLVSFYNNEISEKSEIFDDQFSVERPDGSNFTLKIRSTKLEDSAMYFCASSLTRTEAVEAFFGQGTRLTVV.